Included here is one T cell receptor beta chain sequence, with context. The entry originates in a study of blood T cell repertoires in COVID-19. In the study's own analysis: Quantification of nucleated cells was approximated via reference gene primer amplification. Produced via immunoSEQ multiplex PCR; TCRdb's table is partial and in-frame only. The V and J calls and clone size come from that table; D and trimming were worked out from the DNA. Among about 230,000 clones listed, approximately 84% were seen once. Patients at the Seattle site were enrolled during active infection and followed longitudinally. The CDR3 sequence is 14 residues long. V shed 10 bases, J shed 1 base, and the junction held 8 bases outside the gene matches. Germline V gene sequence: CDR1 MNHEY, CDR2 SVGAGI.

The rearrangement links TRBV6-5 to TRBJ2-3; 7 nucleotides align to TRBD2. The sample taken for sequencing was peripheral blood. This sequence was found in a man aged 50-60 years with COVID-19, enrolled during active disease. This CDR3 reads CAMARDYRTDTQYF. CDR3 DNA: TGTGCCATGGCGCGGGACTATCGCACAGATACGCAGTATTTT.